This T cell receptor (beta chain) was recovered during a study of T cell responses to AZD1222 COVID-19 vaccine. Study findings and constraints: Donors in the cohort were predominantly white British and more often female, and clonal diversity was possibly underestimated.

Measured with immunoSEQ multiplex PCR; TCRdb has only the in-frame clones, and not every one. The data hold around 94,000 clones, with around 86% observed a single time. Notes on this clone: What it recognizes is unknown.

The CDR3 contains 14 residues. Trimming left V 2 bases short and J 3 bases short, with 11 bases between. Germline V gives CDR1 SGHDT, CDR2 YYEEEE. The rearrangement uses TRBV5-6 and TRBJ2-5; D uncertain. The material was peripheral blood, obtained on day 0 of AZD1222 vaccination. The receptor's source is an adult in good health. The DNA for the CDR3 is TGTGCCAGCAGCTTCCGGGCGGTTAAAGAGACCCAGTACTTC. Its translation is CASSFRAVKETQYF.